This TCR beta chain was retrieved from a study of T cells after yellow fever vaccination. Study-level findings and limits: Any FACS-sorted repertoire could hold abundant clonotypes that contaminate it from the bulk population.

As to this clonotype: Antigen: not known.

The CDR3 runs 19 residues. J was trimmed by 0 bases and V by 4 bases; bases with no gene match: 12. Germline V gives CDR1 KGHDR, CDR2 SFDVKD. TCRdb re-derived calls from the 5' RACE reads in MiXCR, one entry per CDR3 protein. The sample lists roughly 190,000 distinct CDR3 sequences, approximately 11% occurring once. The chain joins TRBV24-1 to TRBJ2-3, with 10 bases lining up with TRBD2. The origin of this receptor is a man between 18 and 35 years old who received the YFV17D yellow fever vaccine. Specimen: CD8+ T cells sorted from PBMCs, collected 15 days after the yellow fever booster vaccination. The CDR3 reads CATSDEDGLADSSTDTQYF. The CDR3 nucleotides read TGTGCCACCAGTGACGAGGACGGACTAGCGGACTCTAGCACAGATACGCAGTATTTT.